The present entry profiles one T cell receptor beta chain with its context. This entry comes from a study of blood T cell repertoires in COVID-19. Study-wide background: Spain, Italy and the United States supplied samples that represented acute and convalescent COVID-19.

Only in-frame clones appear in the TCRdb table, and some are missing; sequencing was by immunoSEQ multiplex PCR. This table holds 150,000 to 200,000 clones, around 84% found once. Participants were aged about 18 to 89 years, lived in about two dozen US areas, and enrolled virtually. Participants reported their clinical history, and cohort assignment relied on those reports. CDR1 and CDR2 from the germline V gene are LGHDT and YNNKEL (reference sequence). The germline V and J ends were trimmed by 4 bases and 5 bases, with 20 bases remaining between them. The CDR3 extends over 16 amino acids. The chain recombines TRBV3-1 (or the pseudogene TRBV3-2) with TRBJ2-5, with D possibly being TRBD2 (6 bases). The clonotype originates from a woman in her forties or fifties who had recovered from COVID-19. The specimen was PBMCs or T cells enriched from blood (not recorded which). This CDR3 is CASSPLGTPLRETQYF. The CDR3 DNA reads TGTGCCAGCAGCCCCTTAGGGACTCCTTTACGGGAGACCCAGTACTTC.